The T cell receptor beta chain described here comes from a study of blood T cell repertoires in COVID-19. TCRdb keeps only in-frame clones here, not all; method: immunoSEQ multiplex PCR. The data show about 230,000 clones, roughly 82% seen once. Sequenced input: peripheral blood. The TCR sequence derives from a man aged 40-49 years who had recovered from COVID-19.

DNA for the CDR3: TGTGCCAGCAGCTTCCGACTAGCGGGACAAGAGACCCAGTACTTC. Translation: CASSFRLAGQETQYF. The chain has TRBV21-1 and TRBJ2-5; the table gives TRBD2 as D, unverified against the DNA. TRBV21-1 is designated a pseudogene. The CDR3 totals 15 residues.